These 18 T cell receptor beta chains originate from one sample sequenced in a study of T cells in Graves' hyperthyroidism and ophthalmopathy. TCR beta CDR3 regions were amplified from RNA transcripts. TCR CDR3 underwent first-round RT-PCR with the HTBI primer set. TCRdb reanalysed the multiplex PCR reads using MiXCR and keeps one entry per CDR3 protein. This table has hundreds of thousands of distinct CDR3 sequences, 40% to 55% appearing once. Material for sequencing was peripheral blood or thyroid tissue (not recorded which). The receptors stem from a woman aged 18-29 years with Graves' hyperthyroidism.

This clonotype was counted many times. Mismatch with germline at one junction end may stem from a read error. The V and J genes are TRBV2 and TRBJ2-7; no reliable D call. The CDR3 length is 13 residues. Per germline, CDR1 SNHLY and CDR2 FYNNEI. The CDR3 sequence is CASSQKPSYGQYF. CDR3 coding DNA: TGTGCCAGCAGTCAGAAACCCAGCTACGGGCAGTACTTC.

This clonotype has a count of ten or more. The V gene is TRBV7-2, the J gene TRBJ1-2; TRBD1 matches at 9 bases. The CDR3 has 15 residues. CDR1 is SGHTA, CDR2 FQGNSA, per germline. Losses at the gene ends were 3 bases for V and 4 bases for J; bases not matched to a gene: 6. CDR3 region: CASSFRTGDGYGYTF. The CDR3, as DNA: TGTGCCAGCAGCTTCCGGACAGGGGACGGCTATGGCTACACCTTC.

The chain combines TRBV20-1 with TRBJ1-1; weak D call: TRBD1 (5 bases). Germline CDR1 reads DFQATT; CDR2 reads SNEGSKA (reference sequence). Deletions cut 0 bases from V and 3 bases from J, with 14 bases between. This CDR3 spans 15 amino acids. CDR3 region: CSARDDRGGHTEAFF. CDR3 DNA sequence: TGCAGTGCTAGAGATGATAGGGGAGGTCACACTGAAGCTTTCTTT.

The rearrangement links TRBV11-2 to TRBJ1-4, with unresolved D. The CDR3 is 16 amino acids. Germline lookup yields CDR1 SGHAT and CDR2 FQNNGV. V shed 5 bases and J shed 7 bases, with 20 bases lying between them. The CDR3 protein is CASSPTMDLTIEKLFF. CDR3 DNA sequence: TGTGCCAGCAGCCCCACCATGGACCTGACGATTGAAAAACTGTTTTTT. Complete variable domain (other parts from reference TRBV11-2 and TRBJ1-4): EAGVAQSPRYKIIEKRQSVAFWCNPISGHATLYWYQQILGQGPKLLIQFQNNGVVDDSQLPKDRFSAERLKGVDSTLKIQPAKLEDSAVYLCASSPTMDLTIEKLFFGSGTQLSVL.

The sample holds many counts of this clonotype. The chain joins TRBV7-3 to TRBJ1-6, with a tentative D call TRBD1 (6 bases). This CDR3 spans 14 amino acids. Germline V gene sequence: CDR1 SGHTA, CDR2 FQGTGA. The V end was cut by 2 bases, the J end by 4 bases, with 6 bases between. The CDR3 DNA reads TGTGCCAGCAGCTTAGGGACATATAATTCACCCCTCCACTTT. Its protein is CASSLGTYNSPLHF.

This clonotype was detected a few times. CDR3 coding DNA: TGTGCCAGCAGCCAGGCTTCCCGAGGAGGCTCCTACGAGCAGTACTTC. Its protein is CASSQASRGGSYEQYF. The V call is TRBV7-9, the J call TRBJ2-7, with D possibly TRBD2 on 5 matching bases. The germline V gene has CDR1 SEHNR and CDR2 FQNEAQ (reference sequence). The CDR3 is 16 residues long. V gave up 5 bases and J gave up 0 bases, with 17 bases separating them.

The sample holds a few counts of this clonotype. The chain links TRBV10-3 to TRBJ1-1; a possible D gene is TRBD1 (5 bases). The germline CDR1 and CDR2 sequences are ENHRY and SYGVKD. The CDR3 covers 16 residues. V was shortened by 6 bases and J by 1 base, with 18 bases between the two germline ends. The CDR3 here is CAIRGPSQGRNTEAFF. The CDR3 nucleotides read TGTGCCATCAGGGGGCCGAGCCAGGGTAGGAACACTGAAGCTTTCTTT.

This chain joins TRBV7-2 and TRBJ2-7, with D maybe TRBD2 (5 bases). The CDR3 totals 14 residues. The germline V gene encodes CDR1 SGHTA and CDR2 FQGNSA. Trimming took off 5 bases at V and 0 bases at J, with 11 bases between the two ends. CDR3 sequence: CASSLTGISYEQYF. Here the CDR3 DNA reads TGTGCCAGCAGCCTTACGGGAATCTCCTACGAGCAGTACTTC.

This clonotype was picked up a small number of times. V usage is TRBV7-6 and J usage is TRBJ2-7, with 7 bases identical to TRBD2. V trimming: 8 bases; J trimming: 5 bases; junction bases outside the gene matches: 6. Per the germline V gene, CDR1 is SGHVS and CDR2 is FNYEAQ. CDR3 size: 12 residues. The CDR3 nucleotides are TGTGCCAGCGTCGGTGGGGGGGACGAGCAGTACTTC. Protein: CASVGGGDEQYF.

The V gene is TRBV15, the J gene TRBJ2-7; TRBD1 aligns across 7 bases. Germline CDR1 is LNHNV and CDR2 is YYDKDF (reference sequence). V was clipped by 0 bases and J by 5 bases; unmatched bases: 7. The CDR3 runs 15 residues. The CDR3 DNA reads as TGTGCCACCAGCAGAGATCAGGGGGTAGCCCACGAGCAGTACTTC. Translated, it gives CATSRDQGVAHEQYF. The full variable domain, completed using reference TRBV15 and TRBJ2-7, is DAMVIQNPRYQVTQFGKPVTLSCSQTLNHNVMYWYQQKSSQAPKLLFHYYDKDFNNEADTPDNFQSRRPNTSFCFLDIRSPGLGDTAMYLCATSRDQGVAHEQYFGPGTRLTVT.

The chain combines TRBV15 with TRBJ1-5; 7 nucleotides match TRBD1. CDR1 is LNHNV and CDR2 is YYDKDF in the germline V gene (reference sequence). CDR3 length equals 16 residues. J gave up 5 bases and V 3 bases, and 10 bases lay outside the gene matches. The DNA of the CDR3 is TGTGCCACCAGCAGCTCCGGGACAGATATTCATCAGCCCCAGCATTTT. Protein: CATSSSGTDIHQPQHF.

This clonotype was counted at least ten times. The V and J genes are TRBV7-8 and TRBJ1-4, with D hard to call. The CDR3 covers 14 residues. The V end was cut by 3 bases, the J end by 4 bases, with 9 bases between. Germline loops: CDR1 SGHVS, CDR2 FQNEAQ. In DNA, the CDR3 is TGTGCCAGCAGCTTCGGAGGGCTTAATGAAAAACTGTTTTTT. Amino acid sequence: CASSFGGLNEKLFF.

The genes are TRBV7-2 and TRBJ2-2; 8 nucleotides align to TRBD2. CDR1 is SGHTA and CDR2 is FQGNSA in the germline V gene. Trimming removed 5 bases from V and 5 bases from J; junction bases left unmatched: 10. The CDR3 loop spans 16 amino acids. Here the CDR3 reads CASSQEAGARTGELFF. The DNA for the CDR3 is TGTGCCAGCAGCCAAGAAGCGGGAGCGCGAACCGGGGAGCTGTTTTTT.

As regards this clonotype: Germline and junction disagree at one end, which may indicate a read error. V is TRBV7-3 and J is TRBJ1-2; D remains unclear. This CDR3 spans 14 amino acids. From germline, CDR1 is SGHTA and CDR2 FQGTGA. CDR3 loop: CASSQTGRNYGHTF. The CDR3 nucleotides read TGCGCCAGCAGCCAAACGGGTCGAAACTATGGCCACACCTTC.

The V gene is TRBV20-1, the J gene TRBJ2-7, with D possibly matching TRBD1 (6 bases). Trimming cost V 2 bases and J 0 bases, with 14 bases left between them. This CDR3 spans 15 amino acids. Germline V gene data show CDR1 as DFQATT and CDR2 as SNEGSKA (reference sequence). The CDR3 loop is CSARFRLGGSYEQYF. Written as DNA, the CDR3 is TGCAGTGCTAGATTTAGGCTAGGGGGCTCCTACGAGCAGTACTTC.

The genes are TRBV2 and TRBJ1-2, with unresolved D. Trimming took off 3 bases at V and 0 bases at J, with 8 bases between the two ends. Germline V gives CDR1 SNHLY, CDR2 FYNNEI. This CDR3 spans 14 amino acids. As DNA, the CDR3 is TGTGCCAGCAGTGAGACGACCGCTAACTATGGCTACACCTTC. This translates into CASSETTANYGYTF.

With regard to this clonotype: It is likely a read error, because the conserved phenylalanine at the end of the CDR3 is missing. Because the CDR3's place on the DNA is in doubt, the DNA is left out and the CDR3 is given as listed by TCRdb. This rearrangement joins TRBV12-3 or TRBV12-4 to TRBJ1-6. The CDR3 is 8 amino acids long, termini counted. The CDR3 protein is CASSLVTS.

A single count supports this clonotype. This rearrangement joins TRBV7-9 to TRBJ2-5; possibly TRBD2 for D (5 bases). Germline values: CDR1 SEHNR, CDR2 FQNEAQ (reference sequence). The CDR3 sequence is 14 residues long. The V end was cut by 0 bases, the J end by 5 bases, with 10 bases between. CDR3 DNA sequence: TGTGCCAGCAGCTTAGCGGGAGAAGGGGAGACCCAGTACTTC. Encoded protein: CASSLAGEGETQYF. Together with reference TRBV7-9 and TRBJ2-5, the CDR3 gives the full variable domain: DTGVSQNPRHKITKRGQNVTFRCDPISEHNRLYWYRQTLGQGPEFLTYFQNEAQLEKSRLLSDRFSAERPKGSFSTLEIQRTEQGDSAMYLCASSLAGEGETQYFGPGTRLLVL.